A single sample gave rise to the 2 T cell receptor beta chains below, sequenced in a study of cytomegalovirus exposure and HLA in healthy donors. The primer mix had 60 Vbeta and 13 Jbeta primers. TCRdb keeps only in-frame clones here, not all; method: immunoSEQ multiplex PCR. The sample includes around 48,000 clones. Sequenced material: PBMCs. The receptors were sampled from a female donor in good health and CMV-seronegative.

The chain is built from TRBV9 and TRBJ1-5; 10 bases fit TRBD1. This CDR3 is built from 20 residues. Germline CDR1 reads SGDLS; CDR2 reads YYNGEE. Trimming at V came to 0 bases and at J to 0 bases, leaving 12 bases not matched to a gene. Here the CDR3 reads CASSVEPGTGVPYSNQPQHF. The DNA for the CDR3 is TGTGCCAGCAGCGTAGAACCCGGGACAGGGGTGCCCTATAGCAATCAGCCCCAGCATTTT.

The chain recombines TRBV7-9 with TRBJ2-7; TRBD1 is a possible D gene (6 bases). The CDR3 extends over 16 amino acids. Germline V CDR1 and CDR2: SEHNR, FQNEAQ (reference sequence). Trimming shortened V by 1 base and J by 4 bases, and 17 bases separated the two germline ends. The CDR3 loop is CASSLVQAGDVYEQYF. The CDR3 DNA reads as TGTGCCAGCAGCTTAGTTCAGGCAGGGGACGTTTACGAGCAGTACTTC.